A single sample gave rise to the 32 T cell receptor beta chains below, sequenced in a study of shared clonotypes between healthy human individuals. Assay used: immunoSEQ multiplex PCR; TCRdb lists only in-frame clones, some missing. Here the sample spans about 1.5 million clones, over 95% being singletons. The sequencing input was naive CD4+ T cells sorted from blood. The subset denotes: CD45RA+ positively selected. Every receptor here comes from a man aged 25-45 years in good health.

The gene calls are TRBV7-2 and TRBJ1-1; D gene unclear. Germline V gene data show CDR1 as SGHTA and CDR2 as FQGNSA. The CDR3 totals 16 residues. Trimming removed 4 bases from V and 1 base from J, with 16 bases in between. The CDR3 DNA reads TGTGCCAGCAGCTCGAGACCGGGTCTTTGGAACACTGAAGCTTTCTTT. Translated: CASSSRPGLWNTEAFF. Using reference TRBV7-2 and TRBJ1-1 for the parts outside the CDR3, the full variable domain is GAGVSQSPSNKVTEKGKDVELRCDPISGHTALYWYRQSLGQGLEFLIYFQGNSAPDKSGLPSDRFSAERTGGSVSTLTIQRTQQEDSAVYLCASSSRPGLWNTEAFFGQGTRLTVV.

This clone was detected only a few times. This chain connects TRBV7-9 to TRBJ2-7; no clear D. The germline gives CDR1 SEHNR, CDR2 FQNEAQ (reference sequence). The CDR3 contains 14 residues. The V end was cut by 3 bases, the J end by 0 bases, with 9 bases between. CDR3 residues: CASSFVEYSYEQYF. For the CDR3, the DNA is TGTGCCAGCAGCTTTGTAGAGTACTCCTACGAGCAGTACTTC. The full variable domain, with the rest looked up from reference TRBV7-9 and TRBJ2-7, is DTGVSQNPRHKITKRGQNVTFRCDPISEHNRLYWYRQTLGQGPEFLTYFQNEAQLEKSRLLSDRFSAERPKGSFSTLEIQRTEQGDSAMYLCASSFVEYSYEQYFGPGTRLTVT.

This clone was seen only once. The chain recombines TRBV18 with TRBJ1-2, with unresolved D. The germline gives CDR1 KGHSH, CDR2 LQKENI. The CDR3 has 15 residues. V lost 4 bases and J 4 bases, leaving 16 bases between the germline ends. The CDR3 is CASSHGRPGGYGYTF. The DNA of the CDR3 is TGTGCCAGCTCACATGGACGGCCAGGAGGCTATGGCTACACCTTC. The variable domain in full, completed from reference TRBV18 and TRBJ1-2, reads NAGVMQNPRHLVRRRGQEARLRCSPMKGHSHVYWYRQLPEEGLKFMVYLQKENIIDESGMPKERFSAEFPKEGPSILRIQQVVRGDSAAYFCASSHGRPGGYGYTFGSGTRLTVV.

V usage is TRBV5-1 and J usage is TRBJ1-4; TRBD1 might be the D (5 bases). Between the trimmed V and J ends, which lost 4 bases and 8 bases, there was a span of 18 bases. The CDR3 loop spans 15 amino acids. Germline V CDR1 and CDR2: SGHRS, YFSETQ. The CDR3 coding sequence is TGCGCCAGCAGCATGGAGGGGTTTGGGGAGGAAAAACTGTTTTTT. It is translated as CASSMEGFGEEKLFF.

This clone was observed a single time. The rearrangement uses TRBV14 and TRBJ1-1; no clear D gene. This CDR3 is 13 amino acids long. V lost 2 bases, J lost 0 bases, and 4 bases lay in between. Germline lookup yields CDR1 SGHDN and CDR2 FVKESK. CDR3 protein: CASSQSVNTEAFF. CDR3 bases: TGTGCCAGCAGCCAATCCGTGAACACTGAAGCTTTCTTT.

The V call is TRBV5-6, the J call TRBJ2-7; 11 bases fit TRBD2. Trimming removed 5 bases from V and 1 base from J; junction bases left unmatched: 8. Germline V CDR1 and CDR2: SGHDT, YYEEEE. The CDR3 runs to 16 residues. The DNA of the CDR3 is TGTGCCAGCAGAGAGCCTGGGACTAGCGGATCCTACGAGCAGTACTTC. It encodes CASREPGTSGSYEQYF.

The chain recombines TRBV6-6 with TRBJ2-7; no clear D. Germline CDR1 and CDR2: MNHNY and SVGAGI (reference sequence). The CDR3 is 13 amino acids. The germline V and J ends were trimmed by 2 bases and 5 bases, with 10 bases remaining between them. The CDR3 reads CASSYGQRDEQYF. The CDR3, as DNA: TGTGCCAGCAGTTACGGGCAACGGGACGAGCAGTACTTC.

CDR3: CSVGKESYEQYF. Written as DNA, the CDR3 is TGCAGCGTTGGTAAGGAAAGTTACGAGCAGTACTTC. This sequence joins TRBV29-1 and TRBJ2-7; D is unresolved. Germline CDR1 reads SQVTM; CDR2 reads ANQGSEA. This CDR3 region has 12 residues. Trimming took 4 bases from V and 4 from J, leaving 11 bases between them.

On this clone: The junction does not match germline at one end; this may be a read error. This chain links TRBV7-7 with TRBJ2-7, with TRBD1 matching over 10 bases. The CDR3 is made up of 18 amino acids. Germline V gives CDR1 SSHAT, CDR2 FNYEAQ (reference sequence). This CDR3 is CASSPLDGPGQGSPEQYF. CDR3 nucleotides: TGTGCTAGCAGCCCTCTGGATGGACCGGGACAGGGGTCCCCCGAGCAGTACTTC. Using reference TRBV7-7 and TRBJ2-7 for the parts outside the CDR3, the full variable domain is GAGVSQSPRYKVTKRGQDVTLRCDPISSHATLYWYQQALGQGPEFLTYFNYEAQPDKSGLPSDRFSAERPEGSISTLTIQRTEQRDSAMYRCASSPLDGPGQGSPEQYFGPGTRLTVT.

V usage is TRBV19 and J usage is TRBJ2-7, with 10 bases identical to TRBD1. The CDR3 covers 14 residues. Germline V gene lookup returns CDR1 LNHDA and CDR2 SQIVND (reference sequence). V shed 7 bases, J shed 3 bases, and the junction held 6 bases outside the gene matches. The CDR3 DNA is TGTGCCAGTACCGAGACAGGGGGCGGCTACGAGCAGTACTTC. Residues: CASTETGGGYEQYF.

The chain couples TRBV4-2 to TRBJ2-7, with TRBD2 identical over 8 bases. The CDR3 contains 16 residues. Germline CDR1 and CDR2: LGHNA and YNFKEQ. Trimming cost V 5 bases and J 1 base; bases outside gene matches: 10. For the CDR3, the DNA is TGTGCCAGCAGCTACCGTCAAGCGGGGGATTCCTACGAGCAGTACTTC. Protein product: CASSYRQAGDSYEQYF.

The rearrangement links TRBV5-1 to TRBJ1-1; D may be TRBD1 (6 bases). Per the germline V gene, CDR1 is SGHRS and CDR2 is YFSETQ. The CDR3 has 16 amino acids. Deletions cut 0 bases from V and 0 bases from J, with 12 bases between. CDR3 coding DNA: TGCGCCAGCAGCTTGGAGTTGAGGACAGTGAACACTGAAGCTTTCTTT. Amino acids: CASSLELRTVNTEAFF.

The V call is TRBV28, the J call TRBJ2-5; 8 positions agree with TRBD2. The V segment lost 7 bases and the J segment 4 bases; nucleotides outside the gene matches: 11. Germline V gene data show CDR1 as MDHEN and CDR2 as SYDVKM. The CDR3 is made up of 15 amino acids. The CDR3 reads CASKRSGRGVETQYF. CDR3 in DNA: TGTGCCAGCAAGCGAAGCGGGAGAGGGGTAGAGACCCAGTACTTC.

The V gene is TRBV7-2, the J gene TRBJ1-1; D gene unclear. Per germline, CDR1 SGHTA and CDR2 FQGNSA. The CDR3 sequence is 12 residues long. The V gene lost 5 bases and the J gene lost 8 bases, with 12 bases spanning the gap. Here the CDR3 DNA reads TGTGCCAGCAGCCTAAGGGTAAAGGAAGCTTTCTTT. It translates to CASSLRVKEAFF.

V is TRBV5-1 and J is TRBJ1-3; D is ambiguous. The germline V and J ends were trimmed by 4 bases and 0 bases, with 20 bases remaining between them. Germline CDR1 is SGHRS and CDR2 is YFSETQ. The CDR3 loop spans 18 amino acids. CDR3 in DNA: TGCGCCAGCAGCCCCAGGATGCGAGACGAGGTCTCTGGAAACACCATATATTTT. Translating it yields CASSPRMRDEVSGNTIYF.

CDR3 loop: CASSLRGQGVMSYNEQFF. In DNA, the CDR3 is TGCGCCAGCAGCTTGCGGGGACAGGGTGTGATGTCGTACAATGAGCAGTTCTTC. The genes are TRBV5-1 and TRBJ2-1; 9 nucleotides align to TRBD1. CDR3 size: 18 residues. With V trimmed by 1 base and J by 4 bases, 12 bases remained unmatched. Germline values: CDR1 SGHRS, CDR2 YFSETQ.

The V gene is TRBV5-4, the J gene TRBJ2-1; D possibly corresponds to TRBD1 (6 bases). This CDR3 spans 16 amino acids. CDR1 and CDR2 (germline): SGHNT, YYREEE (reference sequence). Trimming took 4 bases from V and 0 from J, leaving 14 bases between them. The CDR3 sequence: CASSPFRGFSYNEQFF. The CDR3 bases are TGTGCCAGCAGCCCTTTTAGGGGGTTCTCCTACAATGAGCAGTTCTTC.

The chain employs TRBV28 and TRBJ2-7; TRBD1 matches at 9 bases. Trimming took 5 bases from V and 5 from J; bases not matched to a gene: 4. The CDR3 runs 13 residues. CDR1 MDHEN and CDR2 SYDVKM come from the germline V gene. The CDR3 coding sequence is TGTGCCAGCAGTGGACAGGGGAGGAACGAGCAGTACTTC. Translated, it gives CASSGQGRNEQYF.

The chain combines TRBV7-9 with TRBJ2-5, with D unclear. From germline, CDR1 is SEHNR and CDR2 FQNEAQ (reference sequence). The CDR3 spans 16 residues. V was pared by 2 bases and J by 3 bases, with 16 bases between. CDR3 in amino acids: CASSLPAGITKETQYF. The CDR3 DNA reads TGTGCCAGCAGCTTACCGGCAGGTATTACGAAAGAGACCCAGTACTTC. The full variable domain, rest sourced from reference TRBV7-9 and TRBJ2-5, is DTGVSQNPRHKITKRGQNVTFRCDPISEHNRLYWYRQTLGQGPEFLTYFQNEAQLEKSRLLSDRFSAERPKGSFSTLEIQRTEQGDSAMYLCASSLPAGITKETQYFGPGTRLLVL.

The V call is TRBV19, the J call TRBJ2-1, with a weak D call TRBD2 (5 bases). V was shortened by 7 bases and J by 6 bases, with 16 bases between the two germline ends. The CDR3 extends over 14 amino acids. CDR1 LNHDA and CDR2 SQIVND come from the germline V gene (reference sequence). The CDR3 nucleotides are TGTGCCAGTACCATAGGCCGGGGTCTCAATGAGCAGTTCTTC. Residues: CASTIGRGLNEQFF.

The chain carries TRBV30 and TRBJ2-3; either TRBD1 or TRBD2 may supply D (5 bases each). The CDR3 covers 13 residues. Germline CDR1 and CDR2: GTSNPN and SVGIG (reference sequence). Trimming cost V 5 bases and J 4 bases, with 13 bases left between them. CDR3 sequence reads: CAWAGSVADTQYF. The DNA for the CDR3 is TGTGCCTGGGCAGGGAGTGTAGCAGATACGCAGTATTTT.

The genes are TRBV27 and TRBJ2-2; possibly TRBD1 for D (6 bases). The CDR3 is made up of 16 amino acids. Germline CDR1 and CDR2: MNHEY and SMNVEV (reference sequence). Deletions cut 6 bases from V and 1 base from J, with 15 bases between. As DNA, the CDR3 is TGTGCCAGCAGCCTCTCGTCCAGGGGGAACACCGGGGAGCTGTTTTTT. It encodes CASSLSSRGNTGELFF.

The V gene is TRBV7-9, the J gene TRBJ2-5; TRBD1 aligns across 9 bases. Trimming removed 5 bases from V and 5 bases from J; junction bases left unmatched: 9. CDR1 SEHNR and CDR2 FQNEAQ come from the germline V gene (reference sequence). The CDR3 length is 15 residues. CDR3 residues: CASSPNSDRGETQYF. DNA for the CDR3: TGTGCCAGCAGCCCCAACTCGGACAGGGGTGAGACCCAGTACTTC.

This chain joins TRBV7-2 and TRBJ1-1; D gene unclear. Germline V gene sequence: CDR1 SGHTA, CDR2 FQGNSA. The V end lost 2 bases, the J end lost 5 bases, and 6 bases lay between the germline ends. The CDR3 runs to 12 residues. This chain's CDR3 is CASSLRETEAFF. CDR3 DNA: TGTGCCAGCAGCTTACGGGAAACTGAAGCTTTCTTT.

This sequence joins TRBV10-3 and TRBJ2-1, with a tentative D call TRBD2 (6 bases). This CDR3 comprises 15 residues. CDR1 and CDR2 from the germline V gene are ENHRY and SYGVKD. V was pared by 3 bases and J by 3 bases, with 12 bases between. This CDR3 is CAISDHGSNYNEQFF. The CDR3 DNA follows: TGTGCCATCAGTGATCACGGGAGCAACTACAATGAGCAGTTCTTC.

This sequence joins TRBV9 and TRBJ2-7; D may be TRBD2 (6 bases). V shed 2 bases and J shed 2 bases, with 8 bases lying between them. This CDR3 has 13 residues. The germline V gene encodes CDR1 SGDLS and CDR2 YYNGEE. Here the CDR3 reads CASSVTGAYEQYF. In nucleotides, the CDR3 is TGTGCCAGCAGCGTCACGGGGGCCTACGAGCAGTACTTC.

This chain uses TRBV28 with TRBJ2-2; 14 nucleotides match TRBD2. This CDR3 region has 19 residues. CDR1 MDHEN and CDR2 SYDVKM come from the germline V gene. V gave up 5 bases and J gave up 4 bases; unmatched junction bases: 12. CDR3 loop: CASSRDRRLAGGVTGELFF. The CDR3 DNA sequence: TGTGCCAGCAGTCGAGACAGAAGACTAGCGGGAGGGGTCACCGGGGAGCTGTTTTTT.

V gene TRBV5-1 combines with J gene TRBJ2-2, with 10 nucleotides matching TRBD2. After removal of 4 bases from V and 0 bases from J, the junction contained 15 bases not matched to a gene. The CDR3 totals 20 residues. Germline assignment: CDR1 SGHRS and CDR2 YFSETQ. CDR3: CASSLPTPAGTSANTGELFF. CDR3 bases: TGCGCCAGCAGCCTTCCTACCCCGGCCGGGACTAGCGCGAACACCGGGGAGCTGTTTTTT.

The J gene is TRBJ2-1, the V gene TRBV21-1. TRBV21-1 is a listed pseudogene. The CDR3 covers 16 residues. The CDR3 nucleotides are TGTGCCAGCAGCACGGGACCGCACAAATCCTACAATGAGCAGTTCTTC. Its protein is CASSTGPHKSYNEQFF.

The CDR3 region has the DNA TGTGCCAGCAGCGGGACTAGCGGGAGCAACAATGAGCAGTTCTTC. It codes for CASSGTSGSNNEQFF. The V call is TRBV9, the J call TRBJ2-1; 13 bases fit TRBD2. Germline assignment: CDR1 SGDLS and CDR2 YYNGEE. With 3 bases clipped from V and 5 bases from J, the junction kept 2 bases outside the gene matches. The CDR3 is 15 residues long.

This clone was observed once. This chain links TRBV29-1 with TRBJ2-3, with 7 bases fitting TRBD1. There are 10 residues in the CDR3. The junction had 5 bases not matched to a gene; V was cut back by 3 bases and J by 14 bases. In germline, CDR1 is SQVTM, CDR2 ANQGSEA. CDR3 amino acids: CSVEAGGGYF. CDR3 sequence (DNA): TGCAGCGTTGAGGCAGGGGGTGGGTATTTT.

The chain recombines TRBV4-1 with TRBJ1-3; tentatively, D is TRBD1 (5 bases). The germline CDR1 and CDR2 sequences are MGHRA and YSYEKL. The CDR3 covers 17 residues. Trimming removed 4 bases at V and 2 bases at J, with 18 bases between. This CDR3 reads CASSLTMDPGPGNTIYF. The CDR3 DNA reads TGCGCCAGCAGCCTAACAATGGACCCAGGGCCTGGAAACACCATATATTTT.